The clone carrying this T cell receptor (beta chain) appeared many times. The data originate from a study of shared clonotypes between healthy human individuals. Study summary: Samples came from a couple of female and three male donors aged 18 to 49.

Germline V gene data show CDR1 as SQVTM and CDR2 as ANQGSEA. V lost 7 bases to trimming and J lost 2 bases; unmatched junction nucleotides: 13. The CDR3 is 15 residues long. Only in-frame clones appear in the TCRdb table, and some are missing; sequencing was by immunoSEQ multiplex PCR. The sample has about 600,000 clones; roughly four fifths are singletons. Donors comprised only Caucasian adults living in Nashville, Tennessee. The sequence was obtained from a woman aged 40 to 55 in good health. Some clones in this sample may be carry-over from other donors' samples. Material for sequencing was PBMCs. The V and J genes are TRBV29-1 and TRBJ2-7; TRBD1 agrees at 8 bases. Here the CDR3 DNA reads TGCAGCGCGGAAAGGACAGGGAAGAGCCCCTACGAGCAGTACTTC. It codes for CSAERTGKSPYEQYF.